This TCR beta chain came from a study of shared clonotypes between healthy human individuals. The study's findings and limits: Generally, estimated richness proved larger in naive subsets than it did in memory subsets. Non-shared clonotypes were found to have lower generation probabilities than the clonotypes that were shared by all four of the sorted-subset donors. Sample collection involved blood only; tissue repertoires are likely different.

This clone was found once. Its antigen is as yet unknown. At the DNA level, this CDR3 is encoded by other sequences in the same sample as well. Libraries were prepared by immunoSEQ multiplex PCR; TCRdb keeps only in-frame clonotypes and omits some of them. Of 550,000 to 700,000 clones listed, approximately 73% are singletons. From germline, CDR1 is KGHSH and CDR2 LQKENI. Trimming shortened V by 6 bases and J by 0 bases, and 11 bases separated the two germline ends. This CDR3 comprises 15 residues. The healthy adult donors were HIV-negative and reported no recent acute infections or vaccinations. The clonotype originates from a woman between 25 and 40 years old in good health. The V call is TRBV18, the J call TRBJ1-4; maybe TRBD1 (6 bases). Sequenced: memory CD4+ T cells sorted from blood. Subset: CD45RA-negative fraction. The DNA for the CDR3 is TGTGCCAGCTCGAGAGGGGGTGCAACTAATGAAAAACTGTTTTTT. It translates to CASSRGGATNEKLFF.